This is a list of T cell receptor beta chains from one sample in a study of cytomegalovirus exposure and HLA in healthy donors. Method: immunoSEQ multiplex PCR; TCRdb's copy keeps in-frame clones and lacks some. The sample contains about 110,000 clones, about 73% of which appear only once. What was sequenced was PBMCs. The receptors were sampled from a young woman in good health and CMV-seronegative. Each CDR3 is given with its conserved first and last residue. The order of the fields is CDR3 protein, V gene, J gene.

CASSLVRLAGDNEQFF,TRBV13,TRBJ2-1
CASRQRQGASENTEAFF,TRBV11-1,TRBJ1-1
CSALGPPDRAGANVLTF,TRBV29-1,TRBJ2-6
CASSPREATEAFF,TRBV7-2,TRBJ1-1
CASSLGLAGQQYF,TRBV7-2,TRBJ2-7
CASSLGLGTATNEKLFF,TRBV5-4,TRBJ1-4
CASSLARGGADQPQHF,TRBV7-9,TRBJ1-5
CSVEWNSGRSSEQYF,TRBV29-1,TRBJ2-7
CASSLGLAGNYNEQFF,TRBV5-1,TRBJ2-1
CASSGETGDVWPQHF,TRBV25-1,TRBJ1-5
CAISEAPGQGFGYTEAFF,TRBV10-3,TRBJ1-1
CASSQDFAGTNEKLFF,TRBV4-3,TRBJ1-4